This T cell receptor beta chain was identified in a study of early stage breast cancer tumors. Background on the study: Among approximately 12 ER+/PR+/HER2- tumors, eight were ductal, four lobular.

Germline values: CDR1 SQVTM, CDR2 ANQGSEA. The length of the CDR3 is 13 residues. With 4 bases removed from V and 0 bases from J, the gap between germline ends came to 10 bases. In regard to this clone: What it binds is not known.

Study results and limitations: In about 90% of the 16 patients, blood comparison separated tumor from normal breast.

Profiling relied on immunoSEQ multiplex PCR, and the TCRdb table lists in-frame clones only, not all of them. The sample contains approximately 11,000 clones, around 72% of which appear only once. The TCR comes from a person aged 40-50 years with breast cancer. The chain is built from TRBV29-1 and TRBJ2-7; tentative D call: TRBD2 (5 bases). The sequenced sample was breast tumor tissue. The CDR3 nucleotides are TGCAGCGTTGTTAGAGGGAGCTCCTACGAGCAGTACTTC. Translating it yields CSVVRGSSYEQYF.